The clone carrying this T cell receptor (beta chain) has a handful of counts. The table came from immunoSEQ multiplex PCR; TCRdb's copy has only in-frame clones and leaves some out. The data show over 55,000 clones, around 83% seen once. The data belong to a study of OX40 agonist ivuxolimab in advanced cancers. The CDR3 has 13 amino acids. The germline V and J ends were trimmed by 3 bases and 3 bases, with 9 bases remaining between them. Looked up from germline, CDR1 is SGHDT and CDR2 is YYEEEE. The material was CD4+ or CD8+ T cells sorted from blood, obtained in a trial of the OX40 agonist ivuxolimab. The sequence derives from an adult with an advanced solid tumor such as melanoma, head and neck, liver or kidney cancer. J is TRBJ1-2 and V is TRBV5-6; D gene ambiguous. The CDR3 bases are TGTGCCAGCAGCTCGGAGGAGTACTATGGCTACACCTTC. This translates into CASSSEEYYGYTF.